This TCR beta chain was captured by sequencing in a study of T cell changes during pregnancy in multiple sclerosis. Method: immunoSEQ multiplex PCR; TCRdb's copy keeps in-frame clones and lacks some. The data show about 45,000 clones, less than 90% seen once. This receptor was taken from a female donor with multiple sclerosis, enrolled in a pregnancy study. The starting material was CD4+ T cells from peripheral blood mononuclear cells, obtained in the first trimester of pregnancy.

The DNA of the CDR3 is TGTGCCTTAGGTCCGGGACTAGCTTTAAAGACCCAGTACTTC. This codes for CALGPGLALKTQYF. The rearrangement uses TRBV30 and TRBJ2-5; 9 nucleotides agree with TRBD2. Per the germline V gene, CDR1 is GTSNPN and CDR2 is SVGIG (reference sequence). The CDR3 extends over 14 amino acids. Trimming took 7 bases from V and 6 from J; bases not matched to a gene: 12.